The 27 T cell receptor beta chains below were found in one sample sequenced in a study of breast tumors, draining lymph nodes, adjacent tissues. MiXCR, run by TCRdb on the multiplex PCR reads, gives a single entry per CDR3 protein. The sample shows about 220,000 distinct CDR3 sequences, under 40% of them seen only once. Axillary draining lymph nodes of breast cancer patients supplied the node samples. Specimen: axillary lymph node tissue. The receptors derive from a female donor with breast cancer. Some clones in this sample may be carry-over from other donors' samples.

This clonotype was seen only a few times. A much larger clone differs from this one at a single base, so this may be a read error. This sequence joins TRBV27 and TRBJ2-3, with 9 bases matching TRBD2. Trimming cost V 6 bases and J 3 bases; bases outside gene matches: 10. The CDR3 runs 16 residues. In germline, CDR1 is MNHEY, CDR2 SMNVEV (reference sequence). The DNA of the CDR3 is TGTGCCAGCAGGAGAGGGACTAGCAGGAGGACAGATACGCAGTATTTT. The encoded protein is CASRRGTSRRTDTQYF.

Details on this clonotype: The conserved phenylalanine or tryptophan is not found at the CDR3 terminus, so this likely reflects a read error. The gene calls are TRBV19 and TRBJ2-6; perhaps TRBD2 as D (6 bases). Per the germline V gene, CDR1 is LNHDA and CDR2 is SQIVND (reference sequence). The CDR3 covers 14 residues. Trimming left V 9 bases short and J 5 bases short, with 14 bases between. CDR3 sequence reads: CASSPGVWANVLTP. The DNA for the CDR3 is TGTGCCAGCAGCCCGGGGGTTTGGGCCAACGTCCTGACTCCA.

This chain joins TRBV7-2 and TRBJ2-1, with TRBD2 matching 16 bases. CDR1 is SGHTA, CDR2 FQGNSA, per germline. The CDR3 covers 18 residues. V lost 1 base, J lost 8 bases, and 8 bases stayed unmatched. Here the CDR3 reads CASSLGGTSGGAGHEQFF. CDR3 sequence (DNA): TGTGCCAGCAGCTTAGGGGGGACTAGCGGGGGGGCAGGGCATGAGCAGTTCTTC.

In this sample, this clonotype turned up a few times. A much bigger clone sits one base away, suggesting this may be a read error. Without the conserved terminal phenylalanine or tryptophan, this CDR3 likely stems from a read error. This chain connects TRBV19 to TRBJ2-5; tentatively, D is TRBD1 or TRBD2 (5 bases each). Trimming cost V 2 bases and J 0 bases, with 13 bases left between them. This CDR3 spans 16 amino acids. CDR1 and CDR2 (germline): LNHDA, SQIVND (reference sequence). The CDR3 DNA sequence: TGTGCCAGTAGTATAAGGGGACGGTCAGACCAAGAGACCCAGTACTCC. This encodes CASSIRGRSDQETQYS.

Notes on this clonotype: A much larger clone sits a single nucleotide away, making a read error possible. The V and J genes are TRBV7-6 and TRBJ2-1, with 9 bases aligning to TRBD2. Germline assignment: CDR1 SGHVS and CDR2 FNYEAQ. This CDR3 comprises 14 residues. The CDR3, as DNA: TGTGCCAGCAGCGAAGCGGGGGGCCTCCCGCTGCAGCTCTTC. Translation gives CASSEAGGLPLQLF.

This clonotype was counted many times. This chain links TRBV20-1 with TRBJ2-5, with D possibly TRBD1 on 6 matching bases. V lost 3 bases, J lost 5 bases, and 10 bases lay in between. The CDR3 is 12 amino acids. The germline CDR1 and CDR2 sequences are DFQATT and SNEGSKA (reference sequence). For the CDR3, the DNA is TGCAGTGCTAGTGGGACATCGGAGACCCAGTACTTC. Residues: CSASGTSETQYF.

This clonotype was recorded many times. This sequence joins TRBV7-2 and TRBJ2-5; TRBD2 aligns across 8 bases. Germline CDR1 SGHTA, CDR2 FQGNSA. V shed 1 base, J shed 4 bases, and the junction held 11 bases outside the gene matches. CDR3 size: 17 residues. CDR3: CASSLGPSGRVGETQYF. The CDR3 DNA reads TGTGCCAGCAGCTTAGGCCCCAGCGGGAGAGTAGGAGAGACCCAGTACTTC. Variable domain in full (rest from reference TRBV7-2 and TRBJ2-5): GAGVSQSPSNKVTEKGKDVELRCDPISGHTALYWYRQSLGQGLEFLIYFQGNSAPDKSGLPSDRFSAERTGGSVSTLTIQRTQQEDSAVYLCASSLGPSGRVGETQYFGPGTRLLVL.

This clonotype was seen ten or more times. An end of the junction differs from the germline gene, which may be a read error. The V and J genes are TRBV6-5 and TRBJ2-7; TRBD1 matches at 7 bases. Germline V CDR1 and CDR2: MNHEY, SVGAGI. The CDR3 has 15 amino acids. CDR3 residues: CASSYSAGTVRSVDF. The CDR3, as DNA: TGTGCCAGCAGTTACTCGGCCGGGACAGTTCGCTCGGTGGACTTC.

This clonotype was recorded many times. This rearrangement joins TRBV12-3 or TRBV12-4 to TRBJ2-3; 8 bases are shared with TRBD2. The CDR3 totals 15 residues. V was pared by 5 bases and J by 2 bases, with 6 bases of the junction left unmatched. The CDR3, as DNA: TGTGCCAGCAGTGTCACTAGCGGAACCACAGATACGCAGTATTTT. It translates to CASSVTSGTTDTQYF.

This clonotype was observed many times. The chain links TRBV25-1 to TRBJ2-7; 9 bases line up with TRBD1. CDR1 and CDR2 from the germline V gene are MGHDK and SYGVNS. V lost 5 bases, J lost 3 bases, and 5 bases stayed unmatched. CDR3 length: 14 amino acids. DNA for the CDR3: TGTGCCAGCAGTAAAACAGGGGGCTTCTACGAGCAGTACTTC. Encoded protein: CASSKTGGFYEQYF.

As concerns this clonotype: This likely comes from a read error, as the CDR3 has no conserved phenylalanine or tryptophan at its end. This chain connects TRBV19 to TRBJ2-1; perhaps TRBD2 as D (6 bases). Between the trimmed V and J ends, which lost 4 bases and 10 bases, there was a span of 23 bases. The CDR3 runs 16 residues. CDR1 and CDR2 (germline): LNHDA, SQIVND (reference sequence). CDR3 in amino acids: CASSTSGTYMSEEQFS. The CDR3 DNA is TGTGCCAGTAGTACCTCCGGGACTTATATGTCCGAAGAGCAGTTCTCC.

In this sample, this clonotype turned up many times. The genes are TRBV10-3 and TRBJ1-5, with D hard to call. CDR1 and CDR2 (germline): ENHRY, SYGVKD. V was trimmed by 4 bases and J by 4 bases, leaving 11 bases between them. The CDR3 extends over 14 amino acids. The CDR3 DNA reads TGTGCCATCAGTGGCTCTCAGAATAATCAGCCCCAGCATTTT. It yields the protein CAISGSQNNQPQHF.

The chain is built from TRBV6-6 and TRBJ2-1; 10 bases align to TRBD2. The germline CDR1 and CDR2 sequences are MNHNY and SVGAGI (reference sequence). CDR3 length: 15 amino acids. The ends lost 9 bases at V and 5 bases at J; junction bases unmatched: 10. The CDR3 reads CARRHGLAANNEQFF. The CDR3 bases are TGTGCCAGAAGACATGGACTAGCGGCTAACAATGAGCAGTTCTTC.

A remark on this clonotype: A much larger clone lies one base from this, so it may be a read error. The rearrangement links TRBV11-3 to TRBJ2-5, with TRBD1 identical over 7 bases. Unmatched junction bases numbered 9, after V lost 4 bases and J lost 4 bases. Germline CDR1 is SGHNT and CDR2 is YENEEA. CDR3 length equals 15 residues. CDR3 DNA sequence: TGTGCCAGCAGCTCCAAGGGGGCGGCCAGAGAGACCCAGTACTTC. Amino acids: CASSSKGAARETQYF.

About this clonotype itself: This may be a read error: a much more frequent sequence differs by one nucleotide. DNA for the CDR3: TGCAGTGCTAGTGAGGGGGCGCGTGGCTCCACCTTC. It translates to CSASEGARGSTF. This chain connects TRBV20-1 to TRBJ1-2; TRBD1 aligns across 7 bases. This CDR3 spans 12 amino acids. Germline V gene sequence: CDR1 DFQATT, CDR2 SNEGSKA (reference sequence).

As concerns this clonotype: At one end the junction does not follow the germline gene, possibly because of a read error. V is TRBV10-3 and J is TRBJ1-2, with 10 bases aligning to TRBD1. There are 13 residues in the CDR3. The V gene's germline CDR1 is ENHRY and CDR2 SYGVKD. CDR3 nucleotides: TGTGCCAGCAGTTCGACAGGGGGCAATGGCTACGCCTTC. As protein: CASSSTGGNGYAF.

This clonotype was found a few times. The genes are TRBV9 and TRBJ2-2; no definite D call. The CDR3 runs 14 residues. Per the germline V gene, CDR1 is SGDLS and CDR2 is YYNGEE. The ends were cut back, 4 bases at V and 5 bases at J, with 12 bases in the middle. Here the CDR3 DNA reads TGTGCCAGCAGCCTAGAGCTGGGAACCGGGGAGCTGTTTTTT. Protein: CASSLELGTGELFF.

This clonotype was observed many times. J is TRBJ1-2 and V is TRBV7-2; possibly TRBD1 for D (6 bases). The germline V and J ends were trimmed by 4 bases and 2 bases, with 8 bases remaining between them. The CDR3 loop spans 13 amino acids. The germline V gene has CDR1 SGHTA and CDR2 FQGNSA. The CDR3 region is CASSWDKNYGYTF. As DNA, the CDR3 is TGTGCCAGCAGCTGGGACAAGAACTATGGCTACACCTTC.

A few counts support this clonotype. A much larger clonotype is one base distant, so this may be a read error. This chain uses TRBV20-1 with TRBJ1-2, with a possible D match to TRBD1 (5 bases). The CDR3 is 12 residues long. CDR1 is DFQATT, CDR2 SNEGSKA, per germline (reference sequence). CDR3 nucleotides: TGCAGTGCTGATGACAGCGGCTATGGCTCCACCTTC. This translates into CSADDSGYGSTF.

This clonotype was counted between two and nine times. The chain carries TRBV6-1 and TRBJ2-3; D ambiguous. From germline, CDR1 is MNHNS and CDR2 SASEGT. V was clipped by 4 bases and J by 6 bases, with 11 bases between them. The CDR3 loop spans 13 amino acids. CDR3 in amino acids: CASSAYFKDTQYF. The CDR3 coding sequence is TGTGCCAGCAGTGCTTACTTTAAGGATACGCAGTATTTT.

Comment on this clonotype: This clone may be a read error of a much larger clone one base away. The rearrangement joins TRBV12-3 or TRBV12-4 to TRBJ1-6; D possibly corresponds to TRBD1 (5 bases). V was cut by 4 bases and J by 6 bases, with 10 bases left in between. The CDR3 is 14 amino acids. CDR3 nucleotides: TGTGCCAGCAGTTCCTGGGGCAGTAATTCACCCCTCCACTTT. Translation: CASSSWGSNSPLHF.

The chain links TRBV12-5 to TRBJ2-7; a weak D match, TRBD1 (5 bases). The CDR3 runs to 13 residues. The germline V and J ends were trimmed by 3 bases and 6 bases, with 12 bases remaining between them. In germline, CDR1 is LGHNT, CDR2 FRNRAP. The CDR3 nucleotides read TGTGCTAGTGGTTTAAACAGGTTGGGCGAGCAGTACTTC. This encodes CASGLNRLGEQYF.

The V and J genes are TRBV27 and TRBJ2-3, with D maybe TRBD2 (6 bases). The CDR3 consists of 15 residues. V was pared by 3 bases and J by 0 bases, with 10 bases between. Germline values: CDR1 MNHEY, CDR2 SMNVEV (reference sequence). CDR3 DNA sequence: TGTGCCAGCAGTTTTACTAGCTTGAGCACAGATACGCAGTATTTT. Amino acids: CASSFTSLSTDTQYF.

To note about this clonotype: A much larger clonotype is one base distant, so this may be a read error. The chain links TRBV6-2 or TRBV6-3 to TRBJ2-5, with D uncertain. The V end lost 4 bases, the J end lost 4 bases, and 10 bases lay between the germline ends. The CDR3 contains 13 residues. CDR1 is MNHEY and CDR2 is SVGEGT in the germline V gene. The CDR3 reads CASSWGKVETQYF. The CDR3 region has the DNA TGTGCCAGCAGTTGGGGAAAAGTAGAGACCCAGTACTTC.

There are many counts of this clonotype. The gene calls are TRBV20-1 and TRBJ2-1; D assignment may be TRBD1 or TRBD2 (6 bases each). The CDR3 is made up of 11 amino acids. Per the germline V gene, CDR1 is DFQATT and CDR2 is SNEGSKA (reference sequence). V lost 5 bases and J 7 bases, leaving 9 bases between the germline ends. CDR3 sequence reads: CSARGRNEQFF. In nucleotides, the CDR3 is TGCAGTGCTCGGGGGCGGAATGAGCAGTTCTTC.

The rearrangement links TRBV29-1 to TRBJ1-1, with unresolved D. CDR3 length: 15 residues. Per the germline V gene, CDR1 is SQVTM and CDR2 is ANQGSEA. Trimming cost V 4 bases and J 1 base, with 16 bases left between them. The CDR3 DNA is TGCAGCGTTGTGAACCTGGACCTGGCGAACACTGAAGCTTTCTTT. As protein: CSVVNLDLANTEAFF.

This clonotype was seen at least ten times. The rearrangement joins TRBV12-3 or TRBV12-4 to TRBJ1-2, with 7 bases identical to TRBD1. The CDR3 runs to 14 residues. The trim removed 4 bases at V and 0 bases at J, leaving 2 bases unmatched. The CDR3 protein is CASSWDRPNYGYTF. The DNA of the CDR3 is TGTGCCAGCAGTTGGGACAGACCTAACTATGGCTACACCTTC.